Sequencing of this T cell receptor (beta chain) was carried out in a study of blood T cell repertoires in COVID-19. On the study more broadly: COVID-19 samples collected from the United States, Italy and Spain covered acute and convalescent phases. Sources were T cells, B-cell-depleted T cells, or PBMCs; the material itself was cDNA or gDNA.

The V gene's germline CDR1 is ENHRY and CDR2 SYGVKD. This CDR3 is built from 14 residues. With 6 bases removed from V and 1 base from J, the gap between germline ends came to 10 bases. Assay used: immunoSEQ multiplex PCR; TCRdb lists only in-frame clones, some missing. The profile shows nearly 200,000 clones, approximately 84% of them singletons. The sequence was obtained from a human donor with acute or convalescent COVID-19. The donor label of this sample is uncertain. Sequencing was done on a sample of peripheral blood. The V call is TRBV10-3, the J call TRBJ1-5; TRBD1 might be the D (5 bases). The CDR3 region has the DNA TGTGCCATCAGCAGGGAGGGCAGCAATCAGCCCCAGCATTTT. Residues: CAISREGSNQPQHF.